A selection of T cell receptor beta chains follows, all from one sample in a study of T cell repertoires in cytomegalovirus infection. TCRdb analysed the reads with MiXCR anew, one entry per CDR3 protein. The repertoire has approximately 390,000 distinct CDR3 sequences, roughly 34% of them found once; the top ten carry roughly 12%. No cognate antigen is known for these TCRs. The material sequenced was cultured PBMCs, taken from culture after CMV antigen stimulation. Receptors originate from a human donor in good health (CMV status not recorded). Some clones in this sample may be carry-over from other donors' samples. Both conserved end residues are part of each CDR3. The order of the fields is V gene, J gene, D gene, clone size, CDR3 length, CDR3 protein, CDR3 DNA. D genes are given only for firm matches. Expanded clones get a size class; other rows say once, few or many, or leave the size out.

V gene: TRBV12-3/TRBV12-4; J gene: TRBJ1-2; D gene: TRBD1; clone size: -; CDR3 length: 18; CDR3 protein: CASSLQTPWDRGQDGYTF; CDR3 DNA: TGTGCCAGCAGTTTACAAACCCCCTGGGACAGGGGGCAAGATGGCTACACCTTC
V gene: TRBV20-1; J gene: TRBJ1-5; D gene: -; clone size: -; CDR3 length: 16; CDR3 protein: CSASHLRGGFHQPQHF; CDR3 DNA: TGCAGTGCTAGCCACCTTAGGGGGGGATTCCATCAGCCCCAGCATTTT
V gene: TRBV30; J gene: TRBJ1-5; D gene: -; clone size: few; CDR3 length: 14; CDR3 protein: CAWKSGLSNQPQHF; CDR3 DNA: TGTGCCTGGAAGTCAGGCCTTAGCAATCAGCCCCAGCATTTT
V gene: TRBV5-4; J gene: TRBJ2-3; D gene: -; clone size: -; CDR3 length: 13; CDR3 protein: CASSDTWVDTQYF; CDR3 DNA: TGTGCCAGCAGCGATACTTGGGTTGATACGCAGTATTTT
V gene: TRBV20-1; J gene: TRBJ2-1; D gene: -; clone size: -; CDR3 length: 13; CDR3 protein: CSASRPSYNEQFF; CDR3 DNA: TGCAGTGCTAGTCGCCCCTCCTACAATGAGCAGTTCTTC
V gene: TRBV19; J gene: TRBJ2-7; D gene: -; clone size: few; CDR3 length: 15; CDR3 protein: CASSILGGGFYEQYF; CDR3 DNA: TGTGCCAGTAGTATTTTGGGCGGGGGCTTCTACGAGCAGTACTTC
V gene: TRBV11-2; J gene: TRBJ2-3; D gene: -; clone size: many; CDR3 length: 14; CDR3 protein: CASSLLLSTDTQYF; CDR3 DNA: TGTGCCAGCAGCCTCCTGCTCAGCACAGATACGCAGTATTTT
V gene: TRBV5-4; J gene: TRBJ1-1; D gene: -; clone size: few; CDR3 length: 14; CDR3 protein: CASSPGLLEPEAFF; CDR3 DNA: TGTGCCAGCAGCCCAGGGTTGTTAGAGCCTGAAGCTTTCTTT
V gene: TRBV7-2; J gene: TRBJ2-3; D gene: -; clone size: few; CDR3 length: 15; CDR3 protein: CASSLTALGGNTQYF; CDR3 DNA: TGTGCCAGCAGCTTAACGGCTTTGGGCGGGAATACGCAGTATTTT
V gene: TRBV7-6; J gene: TRBJ1-1; D gene: -; clone size: -; CDR3 length: 14; CDR3 protein: CASSLAAGFTEAFF; CDR3 DNA: TGTGCCAGCAGCTTAGCTGCAGGTTTCACTGAAGCTTTCTTT
V gene: TRBV28; J gene: TRBJ2-1; D gene: -; clone size: -; CDR3 length: 15; CDR3 protein: CASSLFRAVGNEQFF; CDR3 DNA: TGTGCCAGCAGTTTATTTAGAGCGGTCGGCAATGAGCAGTTCTTC
V gene: TRBV27; J gene: TRBJ1-2; D gene: -; clone size: -; CDR3 length: 15; CDR3 protein: CASSSIPGLSFGYTF; CDR3 DNA: TGTGCCAGCAGTTCCATCCCAGGGCTATCCTTTGGCTACACCTTC
V gene: TRBV7-3; J gene: TRBJ2-5; D gene: -; clone size: -; CDR3 length: 13; CDR3 protein: CASSFQYQETQYF; CDR3 DNA: TGTGCCAGCAGCTTTCAGTACCAAGAGACCCAGTACTTC
V gene: TRBV11-2; J gene: TRBJ2-3; D gene: -; clone size: few; CDR3 length: 14; CDR3 protein: CASSLVLDRDTQYF; CDR3 DNA: TGTGCCAGCAGCTTAGTTCTAGACCGAGATACGCAGTATTTT
V gene: TRBV7-2; J gene: TRBJ1-1; D gene: -; clone size: many; CDR3 length: 12; CDR3 protein: CASSLVPPEAFF; CDR3 DNA: TGTGCCAGCAGCTTAGTACCCCCTGAAGCTTTCTTT
V gene: TRBV7-2; J gene: TRBJ1-2; D gene: -; clone size: many; CDR3 length: 16; CDR3 protein: CASSRGSTQLTYGYTF; CDR3 DNA: TGTGCCAGCAGCCGAGGGTCCACGCAGCTTACCTATGGCTACACCTTC
V gene: TRBV7-2; J gene: TRBJ1-5; D gene: -; clone size: few; CDR3 length: 14; CDR3 protein: CASSLWGPSQPQHF; CDR3 DNA: TGTGCCAGCAGCTTATGGGGGCCCAGTCAGCCCCAGCATTTT
V gene: TRBV6-5; J gene: TRBJ2-5; D gene: TRBD2; clone size: -; CDR3 length: 15; CDR3 protein: CASSPGQSGRKTQYF; CDR3 DNA: TGTGCCAGCAGTCCTGGGCAAAGCGGGAGAAAGACCCAGTACTTC
V gene: TRBV19; J gene: TRBJ1-2; D gene: -; clone size: few; CDR3 length: 14; CDR3 protein: CASSPQGHNYGYTF; CDR3 DNA: TGTGCCAGCAGCCCCCAGGGACATAACTATGGCTACACCTTC
V gene: TRBV5-6; J gene: TRBJ2-6; D gene: -; clone size: few; CDR3 length: 18; CDR3 protein: CASSFFLVGIAGANVLTF; CDR3 DNA: TGTGCCAGCAGCTTTTTCCTGGTGGGGATTGCTGGGGCCAACGTCCTGACTTTC
V gene: TRBV11-3; J gene: TRBJ2-3; D gene: TRBD2; clone size: few; CDR3 length: 14; CDR3 protein: CASSPLAGAGTQYF; CDR3 DNA: TGTGCCAGCAGCCCGCTAGCGGGAGCGGGTACGCAGTATTTT
V gene: TRBV27; J gene: TRBJ2-3; D gene: TRBD2; clone size: -; CDR3 length: 17; CDR3 protein: CASSLMQTSGSTDTQYF; CDR3 DNA: TGTGCCAGCAGTTTAATGCAGACTAGCGGTAGCACAGATACGCAGTATTTT
V gene: TRBV11-2; J gene: TRBJ2-2; D gene: -; clone size: -; CDR3 length: 11; CDR3 protein: CASGGAGELFF; CDR3 DNA: TGTGCCAGCGGAGGGGCCGGGGAGCTGTTTTTT
V gene: TRBV3-1; J gene: TRBJ2-1; D gene: -; clone size: once; CDR3 length: 15; CDR3 protein: CASSQAGVAYNEQFF; CDR3 DNA: TGTGCCAGCAGCCAAGCGGGAGTGGCCTACAATGAGCAGTTCTTC
V gene: TRBV11-2; J gene: TRBJ1-1; D gene: -; clone size: -; CDR3 length: 14; CDR3 protein: CASRRGTGYTEAFF; CDR3 DNA: TGTGCCAGCAGGAGAGGCACAGGGTACACTGAAGCTTTCTTT
V gene: TRBV5-4; J gene: TRBJ2-6; D gene: -; clone size: -; CDR3 length: 16; CDR3 protein: CASSYVGEGGANVLTF; CDR3 DNA: TGTGCCAGCAGCTACGTGGGAGAAGGTGGGGCCAACGTCCTGACTTTC
V gene: TRBV2; J gene: TRBJ2-1; D gene: -; clone size: -; CDR3 length: 14; CDR3 protein: CASSVVTGREAQFF; CDR3 DNA: TGTGCCAGCAGTGTTGTTACGGGAAGAGAAGCTCAGTTCTTC
V gene: TRBV7-6; J gene: TRBJ2-1; D gene: -; clone size: many; CDR3 length: 12; CDR3 protein: CASSGQGTEQFF; CDR3 DNA: TGTGCCAGCTCAGGACAAGGGACTGAGCAGTTCTTC
V gene: TRBV7-8; J gene: TRBJ2-1; D gene: -; clone size: many; CDR3 length: 13; CDR3 protein: CASSLDSYNEQFF; CDR3 DNA: TGTGCCAGCTCTCTGGACTCTTACAATGAGCAGTTCTTC
V gene: TRBV14; J gene: TRBJ1-2; D gene: TRBD1; clone size: few; CDR3 length: 16; CDR3 protein: CASRASGTGILYGYTF; CDR3 DNA: TGTGCCAGCAGGGCCTCCGGGACAGGGATCCTCTATGGCTACACCTTC
V gene: TRBV29-1; J gene: TRBJ2-1; D gene: TRBD2; clone size: -; CDR3 length: 15; CDR3 protein: CSVESSGSGYNEQFF; CDR3 DNA: TGCAGCGTTGAGAGTAGCGGGAGTGGTTACAATGAGCAGTTCTTC
V gene: TRBV6-2/TRBV6-3; J gene: TRBJ2-1; D gene: -; clone size: -; CDR3 length: 15; CDR3 protein: CASKTSSRSGNEQFF; CDR3 DNA: TGTGCCAGCAAGACTTCTAGCAGGTCCGGAAATGAGCAGTTCTTC
V gene: TRBV6-2/TRBV6-3; J gene: TRBJ2-7; D gene: TRBD2; clone size: few; CDR3 length: 16; CDR3 protein: CASHAGGTSSVYEQYF; CDR3 DNA: TGTGCCAGTCATGCGGGGGGGACTAGCTCCGTCTACGAGCAGTACTTC
V gene: TRBV6-2/TRBV6-3; J gene: TRBJ2-5; D gene: -; clone size: -; CDR3 length: 15; CDR3 protein: CASSPPNPGPETQYF; CDR3 DNA: TGTGCCAGCAGTCCCCCCAACCCGGGCCCAGAGACCCAGTACTTC
V gene: TRBV4-3; J gene: TRBJ1-3; D gene: -; clone size: -; CDR3 length: 16; CDR3 protein: CASSRLLGSSGNTIYF; CDR3 DNA: TGCGCCAGCAGCCGACTACTAGGGAGCTCTGGAAACACCATATATTTT
V gene: TRBV6-1; J gene: TRBJ1-5; D gene: TRBD1; clone size: few; CDR3 length: 19; CDR3 protein: CASSLRGQGVPDSNQPQHF; CDR3 DNA: TGTGCCAGCAGTCTCCGCGGACAGGGGGTACCCGATAGCAATCAGCCCCAGCATTTT
V gene: TRBV20-1; J gene: TRBJ2-5; D gene: -; clone size: few; CDR3 length: 13; CDR3 protein: CSARVWGQETQYF; CDR3 DNA: TGCAGTGCTAGAGTATGGGGGCAAGAGACCCAGTACTTC
V gene: TRBV4-3; J gene: TRBJ2-1; D gene: TRBD2; clone size: -; CDR3 length: 15; CDR3 protein: CASSPLAGGPNEQFF; CDR3 DNA: TGCGCCAGCAGCCCGCTAGCGGGAGGGCCCAATGAGCAGTTCTTC
V gene: TRBV12-3/TRBV12-4; J gene: TRBJ1-1; D gene: -; clone size: -; CDR3 length: 16; CDR3 protein: CASSIYRGQGNTEAFF; CDR3 DNA: TGTGCCAGCAGTATATATCGGGGGCAAGGGAACACTGAAGCTTTCTTT
V gene: TRBV7-6; J gene: TRBJ1-1; D gene: -; clone size: few; CDR3 length: 15; CDR3 protein: CASSSSTGLGTEAFF; CDR3 DNA: TGTGCCAGCAGCTCCTCTACAGGGTTGGGGACTGAAGCTTTCTTT
V gene: TRBV7-8; J gene: TRBJ2-6; D gene: -; clone size: many; CDR3 length: 18; CDR3 protein: CASSLVAGWVSGANVLTF; CDR3 DNA: TGTGCCAGCAGCTTAGTGGCAGGGTGGGTGTCTGGGGCCAACGTCCTGACTTTC
V gene: TRBV7-2; J gene: TRBJ2-5; D gene: TRBD2; clone size: many; CDR3 length: 15; CDR3 protein: CASSGGGAAQETQYF; CDR3 DNA: TGTGCCAGCAGCGGGGGGGGAGCGGCCCAAGAGACCCAGTACTTC